The 11 T cell receptor beta chains listed next were all sequenced from one sample in a study of blood T cell repertoires in COVID-19. Sequenced by immunoSEQ multiplex PCR; TCRdb stores in-frame clones only, minus some. The sample shows approximately 120,000 clones, around three quarters of them seen only once. The sample taken for sequencing was peripheral blood. The origin of the receptors is a human donor in a cohort sampled during active or convalescent COVID-19.

The table lists this clone with a few counts. The V call is TRBV6-6, the J call TRBJ2-7; TRBD1 matches at 7 bases. CDR1 and CDR2 from the germline V gene are MNHNY and SVGAGI (reference sequence). The CDR3 loop spans 13 amino acids. The junction had 8 bases not matched to a gene; V was cut back by 5 bases and J by 7 bases. The CDR3 here is CASSDRVGLEQYF. CDR3 coding DNA: TGTGCCAGCAGTGACAGGGTTGGGTTAGAGCAGTACTTC.

This chain connects TRBV10-3 to TRBJ2-3, with D perhaps matching TRBD2 (6 bases). The V end was cut by 6 bases, the J end by 0 bases, with 10 bases between. The germline CDR1 and CDR2 sequences are ENHRY and SYGVKD. The CDR3 has 14 amino acids. Written as DNA, the CDR3 is TGTGCCATCAGCCTAGCGCTGAGCACAGATACGCAGTATTTT. It encodes CAISLALSTDTQYF.

J is TRBJ2-1 and V is TRBV27; 10 nucleotides line up with TRBD2. Germline V gene sequence: CDR1 MNHEY, CDR2 SMNVEV (reference sequence). There are 15 residues in the CDR3. V was clipped by 0 bases and J by 4 bases; unmatched bases: 0. Here the CDR3 reads CASSLSLAGYNEQFF. The DNA of the CDR3 is TGTGCCAGCAGTTTATCACTAGCGGGATACAATGAGCAGTTCTTC.

This clone was picked up one time. The genes are TRBV19 and TRBJ2-3, with unresolved D. This CDR3 comprises 14 residues. Germline CDR1 LNHDA, CDR2 SQIVND (reference sequence). With 2 bases removed from V and 2 bases from J, the gap between germline ends came to 8 bases. The CDR3 nucleotides read TGTGCCAGTAGTATATACGGGTTCACAGATACGCAGTATTTT. Its protein product is CASSIYGFTDTQYF.

A single count supports this clone. The genes are TRBV3-1 (or the pseudogene TRBV3-2) and TRBJ2-7, with D perhaps matching TRBD2 (6 bases). V dropped 0 bases and J dropped 7 bases, with 10 bases sitting between them. In germline, CDR1 is LGHDT, CDR2 YNNKEL (reference sequence). The CDR3 is 13 residues long. CDR3 residues: CASSQEFRGEQYF. The CDR3 DNA sequence: TGTGCCAGCAGCCAAGAATTCCGGGGGGAGCAGTACTTC.

The rearrangement links TRBV9 to TRBJ1-1, with D hard to call. This CDR3 region has 17 residues. V was shortened by 0 bases and J by 4 bases, with 19 bases between the two germline ends. Germline CDR1 and CDR2: SGDLS and YYNGEE. The CDR3 DNA reads as TGTGCCAGCAGCGTAGCTACGGGTTCGAGGGCTGGCACTGAAGCTTTCTTT. Protein sequence: CASSVATGSRAGTEAFF. Together with reference TRBV9 and TRBJ1-1, the CDR3 gives the full variable domain: DSGVTQTPKHLITATGQRVTLRCSPRSGDLSVYWYQQSLDQGLQFLIQYYNGEERAKGNILERFSAQQFPDLHSELNLSSLELGDSALYFCASSVATGSRAGTEAFFGQGTRLTVV.

The chain combines TRBV18 with TRBJ2-1; a weak D match, TRBD1 (6 bases). Trimming removed 3 bases at V and 9 bases at J, with 15 bases between. This CDR3 contains 14 residues. Germline CDR1 and CDR2: KGHSH and LQKENI. For the CDR3, the DNA is TGTGCCAGCTCACCCGTAAGCAGAGGGGGTGAGCAGTTCTTC. This codes for CASSPVSRGGEQFF.

The chain recombines TRBV15 with TRBJ2-2; 7 nucleotides match TRBD2. V shed 7 bases, J shed 0 bases, and the junction held 5 bases outside the gene matches. The CDR3 is 15 residues long. CDR1 and CDR2 (germline): LNHNV, YYDKDF (reference sequence). CDR3 sequence reads: CATMPGTTNTGELFF. The CDR3 bases are TGTGCCACCATGCCCGGGACTACGAACACCGGGGAGCTGTTTTTT.

CDR3 sequence (DNA): TGTGCCAGCAGTTTATGGTCTGGGAGCTCCTACGAGCAGTACTTC. This gives the protein CASSLWSGSSYEQYF. The chain recombines TRBV27 with TRBJ2-7; maybe TRBD2 (5 bases). Germline V gene lookup returns CDR1 MNHEY and CDR2 SMNVEV (reference sequence). V shed 1 base and J shed 0 bases, with 10 bases lying between them. The CDR3 consists of 15 residues.

This chain uses TRBV19 with TRBJ1-3; no firm D call. From germline, CDR1 is LNHDA and CDR2 SQIVND (reference sequence). The CDR3 is 14 amino acids. Trimming left V 3 bases short and J 2 bases short, with 8 bases between. The CDR3 region has the DNA TGTGCCAGTAGTATCATGGCGGCTGGAAACACCATATATTTT. This translates into CASSIMAAGNTIYF. Supplemented by reference TRBV19 and TRBJ1-3, the full variable domain reads DGGITQSPKYLFRKEGQNVTLSCEQNLNHDAMYWYRQDPGQGLRLIYYSQIVNDFQKGDIAEGYSVSREKKESFPLTVTSAQKNPTAFYLCASSIMAAGNTIYFGEGSWLTVV.

Only a few counts were recorded for this clone. V gene TRBV7-2 combines with J gene TRBJ2-1, with D maybe TRBD2 (6 bases). There are 15 residues in the CDR3. CDR1 is SGHTA, CDR2 FQGNSA, per germline. Trimming left V 5 bases short and J 4 bases short, with 15 bases between. The CDR3 sequence: CASSPPGSQYNEQFF. The CDR3 coding sequence is TGTGCCAGCAGCCCACCCGGGAGCCAGTACAATGAGCAGTTCTTC.